What follows are 27 T cell receptor beta chains derived from one specimen sequenced in a study of cytomegalovirus exposure and HLA in healthy donors. PCR primers comprised 60 Vbeta and 13 Jbeta primers. Profiling relied on immunoSEQ multiplex PCR, and the TCRdb table lists in-frame clones only, not all of them. The table shows about 120,000 clones, with 80% occurring only once. The sample consisted of PBMCs. The receptors derive from a female donor in good health and CMV-seropositive.

This chain links TRBV5-1 with TRBJ2-5; 8 bases align to TRBD1. CDR1 SGHRS and CDR2 YFSETQ come from the germline V gene. Germline trimming cut 4 bases from V and 4 bases from J; bases unmatched to any gene: 9. The CDR3 contains 15 residues. DNA for the CDR3: TGCGCCAGCAGCGACGACAGGGGATGGGGAGAGACCCAGTACTTC. Translating gives CASSDDRGWGETQYF.

The genes are TRBV5-6 and TRBJ2-7; 7 nucleotides agree with TRBD1. Germline CDR1 and CDR2: SGHDT and YYEEEE. CDR3 length equals 14 residues. The junction had 2 bases not matched to a gene; V was cut back by 2 bases and J by 0 bases. DNA for the CDR3: TGTGCCAGCAGCTTACAGGGGCCCTCCTACGAGCAGTACTTC. This codes for CASSLQGPSYEQYF.

This rearrangement joins TRBV4-1 to TRBJ1-5; 7 bases are a match to TRBD1. The V segment lost 4 bases and the J segment 4 bases; nucleotides outside the gene matches: 4. The CDR3 has 14 amino acids. CDR1 and CDR2 from the germline V gene are MGHRA and YSYEKL. CDR3 nucleotides: TGCGCCAGCAGCCCGGGACAGCTAAATCAGCCCCAGCATTTT. Translation gives CASSPGQLNQPQHF.

The chain recombines TRBV6-5 with TRBJ1-2, with 8 bases lining up with TRBD1. Germline loops: CDR1 MNHEY, CDR2 SVGAGI. The CDR3 consists of 14 residues. After removal of 6 bases from V and 2 bases from J, the junction contained 5 bases not matched to a gene. CDR3 protein: CASRPGQGNYGYTF. The CDR3 nucleotides are TGTGCCAGCAGACCTGGACAGGGAAACTATGGCTACACCTTC.

The chain links TRBV11-1 to TRBJ2-7, with TRBD1 identical over 9 bases. Unmatched junction bases numbered 7, after V lost 5 bases and J lost 5 bases. CDR1 is SGHAT and CDR2 is FQDESV in the germline V gene (reference sequence). CDR3 size: 14 residues. CDR3 nucleotide sequence: TGTGCCAGCAGCCGGCGGGGACAGGGCGACGAGCAGTACTTC. Protein product: CASSRRGQGDEQYF.

V and J are TRBV9 and TRBJ2-3; weak D call: TRBD1 (5 bases). This CDR3 is 15 amino acids long. CDR1 and CDR2 (germline): SGDLS, YYNGEE. Trimming pared 0 bases from V and 2 bases from J, leaving 10 bases between. Here the CDR3 reads CASSVVGVNTDTQYF. The CDR3 DNA sequence: TGTGCCAGCAGCGTAGTAGGGGTAAACACAGATACGCAGTATTTT.

This clone occurred once. This chain links TRBV29-1 with TRBJ2-5; 7 bases match TRBD1. Germline V CDR1 and CDR2: SQVTM, ANQGSEA. J was trimmed by 3 bases and V by 4 bases; bases with no gene match: 5. The CDR3 consists of 13 residues. CDR3 sequence (DNA): TGCAGCGTTGGGACCAGGGGGAAAGAGACCCAGTACTTC. This codes for CSVGTRGKETQYF. Variable domain in full (rest from reference TRBV29-1 and TRBJ2-5): SAVISQKPSRDICQRGTSLTIQCQVDSQVTMMFWYRQQPGQSLTLIATANQGSEATYESGFVIDKFPISRPNLTFSTLTVSNMSPEDSSIYLCSVGTRGKETQYFGPGTRLLVL.

The chain uses TRBV4-1 and TRBJ2-1; 7 bases line up with TRBD2. Germline V gives CDR1 MGHRA, CDR2 YSYEKL. CDR3 length equals 14 residues. J was trimmed by 6 bases and V by 4 bases; bases with no gene match: 6. The DNA for the CDR3 is TGCGCCAGCAGCCCCATCGGGACTACCAATGAGCAGTTCTTC. The encoded protein is CASSPIGTTNEQFF.

The rearrangement links TRBV6-4 to TRBJ1-1; TRBD1 is a possible D gene (6 bases). Between the trimmed V and J ends, which lost 0 bases and 3 bases, there was a span of 8 bases. CDR1 is MRHNA and CDR2 is SNTAGT in the germline V gene. The CDR3 runs 14 residues. Here the CDR3 DNA reads TGTGCCAGCAGTGACTCGACAGGTGACACTGAAGCTTTCTTT. It specifies CASSDSTGDTEAFF.

The chain uses TRBV5-4 and TRBJ2-3; TRBD1 agrees at 9 bases. Germline V lookup: CDR1 SGHNT, CDR2 YYREEE (reference sequence). After removal of 2 bases from V and 6 bases from J, the junction contained 4 bases not matched to a gene. The CDR3 is made up of 14 amino acids. The CDR3 nucleotides are TGTGCCAGCAGCTTCAAACAGGGGGCGGATACGCAGTATTTT. Amino acid sequence: CASSFKQGADTQYF.

This sequence joins TRBV5-4 and TRBJ1-6; 8 nucleotides align to TRBD1. The germline V gene has CDR1 SGHNT and CDR2 YYREEE (reference sequence). CDR3 length: 14 amino acids. V lost 4 bases and J lost 9; bases outside the gene matches: 6. The CDR3 reads CASSADRGGSPLHF. CDR3 nucleotide sequence: TGTGCCAGCAGCGCCGACAGGGGAGGTTCACCCCTCCACTTT.

The chain links TRBV7-2 to TRBJ1-2; 12 bases map to TRBD1. V shed 8 bases and J 7 bases; nucleotides not matched to a gene: 11. This CDR3 is built from 15 residues. In germline, CDR1 is SGHTA, CDR2 FQGNSA. DNA for the CDR3: TGTGCCAGCTCGACCCAGGGACAGGGGGCCGGTGGCTACACCTTC. Its protein product is CASSTQGQGAGGYTF.

This rearrangement joins TRBV27 to TRBJ2-7, with TRBD2 identical over 11 bases. There are 17 residues in the CDR3. Germline CDR1 reads MNHEY; CDR2 reads SMNVEV (reference sequence). Unmatched junction bases numbered 7, after V lost 0 bases and J lost 3 bases. The CDR3 DNA reads as TGTGCCAGCAGTTTATCTCCATTTAGCGGGGGGGACTACGAGCAGTACTTC. This sequence encodes CASSLSPFSGGDYEQYF.

This rearrangement joins TRBV7-9 to TRBJ1-4; D may be TRBD1 (5 bases). V shed 3 bases and J shed 3 bases, with 8 bases lying between them. This CDR3 has 14 amino acids. CDR1 is SEHNR and CDR2 is FQNEAQ in the germline V gene (reference sequence). The CDR3 sequence is CASSFQGSNEKLFF. The CDR3 DNA reads TGTGCCAGCAGCTTTCAGGGTTCTAATGAAAAACTGTTTTTT.

This sequence joins TRBV6-6 and TRBJ1-5; the D gene is possibly TRBD1 (6 bases). This CDR3 has 14 residues. The germline CDR1 and CDR2 sequences are MNHNY and SVGAGI (reference sequence). Trimming shortened V by 6 bases and J by 7 bases, and 16 bases separated the two germline ends. The CDR3 nucleotides are TGTGCCAGCAGGCTAAACAGGGAGGGACAGCCCCAGCATTTT. The encoded protein is CASRLNREGQPQHF.

The chain employs TRBV18 and TRBJ1-2, with D uncertain. From germline, CDR1 is KGHSH and CDR2 LQKENI. The CDR3 length is 15 residues. With 5 bases removed from V and 7 bases from J, the gap between germline ends came to 20 bases. CDR3 sequence reads: CASSDPTRRVGGYTF. The CDR3 DNA reads TGTGCCAGCTCAGACCCGACACGGAGGGTGGGTGGCTACACCTTC.

As to this clone: Distinct nucleotide sequences in the sample also encode this CDR3. V gene TRBV9 combines with J gene TRBJ2-1; 11 bases match TRBD2. The germline gives CDR1 SGDLS, CDR2 YYNGEE. Losses at the gene ends were 0 bases for V and 4 bases for J; bases not matched to a gene: 0. The CDR3 loop spans 15 amino acids. CDR3 residues: CASSVGLAGYNEQFF. The CDR3 DNA is TGTGCCAGCAGCGTAGGACTAGCGGGGTACAATGAGCAGTTCTTC.

The gene calls are TRBV25-1 and TRBJ1-6; D is possibly TRBD1 (6 bases). CDR3 length: 13 residues. Trimming cost V 7 bases and J 8 bases, with 12 bases left between them. Germline loops: CDR1 MGHDK, CDR2 SYGVNS. CDR3 bases: TGTGCCAGCAACAGAGGGGGGGATTCACCCCTCCACTTT. Encoded protein: CASNRGGDSPLHF.

This chain joins TRBV27 and TRBJ2-5, with 10 positions matching TRBD2. Germline lookup yields CDR1 MNHEY and CDR2 SMNVEV (reference sequence). V was pared by 3 bases and J by 5 bases, with 3 bases of the junction left unmatched. The CDR3 length is 14 residues. CDR3 in DNA: TGTGCCAGCAGTTTTCTAGCGGGGGAGGAGACCCAGTACTTC. This translates into CASSFLAGEETQYF.

The chain is built from TRBV12-2 and TRBJ1-5; TRBD1 is the table's D call, not checked against the DNA. TRBV12-2 is noted as a pseudogene. The CDR3 totals 22 residues. The CDR3, as DNA: TGTGCAAGTCGCTTAGTACCGAGAAAGGCCCAGGGTTTCCCCTATAGCAATCAGCCCCAGCATTTT. Translation gives CASRLVPRKAQGFPYSNQPQHF.

The rearrangement joins TRBV5-6 to TRBJ1-2; the D gene is possibly TRBD1 (6 bases). The CDR3 loop spans 13 amino acids. The germline V gene encodes CDR1 SGHDT and CDR2 YYEEEE. Trimming took off 4 bases at V and 4 bases at J, with 11 bases between the two ends. Here the CDR3 reads CASSPDSSYGYTF. CDR3 sequence (DNA): TGTGCCAGCAGCCCGGACAGCTCCTATGGCTACACCTTC.

V is TRBV18 and J is TRBJ1-4; perhaps TRBD1 as D (6 bases). Per the germline V gene, CDR1 is KGHSH and CDR2 is LQKENI. CDR3 length equals 15 residues. V shed 6 bases and J shed 7 bases, with 18 bases lying between them. The CDR3 protein is CASSQAQGVGEKLFF. The CDR3 coding sequence is TGTGCCAGCTCCCAGGCACAGGGCGTTGGTGAAAAACTGTTTTTT.

The genes are TRBV28 and TRBJ1-2; 10 positions match TRBD1. The CDR3 length is 16 residues. Trimming removed 3 bases from V and 4 bases from J; junction bases left unmatched: 8. CDR1 and CDR2 (germline): MDHEN, SYDVKM. CDR3 nucleotides: TGTGCCAGCAGTTTTCCCACCCGGGACAGGGGCTATGGCTACACCTTC. Protein sequence: CASSFPTRDRGYGYTF.

The chain links TRBV6-1 to TRBJ1-1; D gene uncertain. Trimming left V 6 bases short and J 6 bases short, with 8 bases between. The CDR3 loop spans 11 amino acids. The V gene's germline CDR1 is MNHNS and CDR2 SASEGT. The CDR3, as DNA: TGTGCCAGCAGGGAGTCGGCTGAAGCTTTCTTT. This gives the protein CASRESAEAFF.

The CDR3 DNA reads TGTGCCAGCAGCACGAAAAAAACGGGACAGGGGGCGCATGAGCAGTTCTTC. Its translation: CASSTKKTGQGAHEQFF. The rearrangement links TRBV5-4 to TRBJ2-1; TRBD1 aligns across 12 bases. CDR1 and CDR2 (germline): SGHNT, YYREEE (reference sequence). The CDR3 runs to 17 residues. The V segment lost 4 bases and the J segment 8 bases; nucleotides outside the gene matches: 13.

V and J are TRBV19 and TRBJ2-1, with D maybe TRBD2 (6 bases). The CDR3 is made up of 17 amino acids. From germline, CDR1 is LNHDA and CDR2 SQIVND (reference sequence). The germline V and J ends were trimmed by 5 bases and 0 bases, with 17 bases remaining between them. The CDR3 sequence: CASSLGTPGSSYNEQFF. CDR3 bases: TGTGCCAGTAGTTTGGGGACTCCGGGAAGCTCCTACAATGAGCAGTTCTTC.

The chain recombines TRBV7-3 with TRBJ2-1; perhaps TRBD2 as D (5 bases). Deletions cut 0 bases from V and 8 bases from J, with 20 bases between. CDR3 length: 17 amino acids. Germline CDR1 and CDR2: SGHTA and FQGTGA. CDR3 region: CASSLTPLGSPRDEQFF. Written as DNA, the CDR3 is TGTGCCAGCAGCTTAACCCCGCTGGGGAGTCCTAGGGATGAGCAGTTCTTC. The full variable domain, rest sourced from reference TRBV7-3 and TRBJ2-1, is GAGVSQTPSNKVTEKGKYVELRCDPISGHTALYWYRQSLGQGPEFLIYFQGTGAADDSGLPNDRFFAVRPEGSVSTLKIQRTERGDSAVYLCASSLTPLGSPRDEQFFGPGTRLTVL.